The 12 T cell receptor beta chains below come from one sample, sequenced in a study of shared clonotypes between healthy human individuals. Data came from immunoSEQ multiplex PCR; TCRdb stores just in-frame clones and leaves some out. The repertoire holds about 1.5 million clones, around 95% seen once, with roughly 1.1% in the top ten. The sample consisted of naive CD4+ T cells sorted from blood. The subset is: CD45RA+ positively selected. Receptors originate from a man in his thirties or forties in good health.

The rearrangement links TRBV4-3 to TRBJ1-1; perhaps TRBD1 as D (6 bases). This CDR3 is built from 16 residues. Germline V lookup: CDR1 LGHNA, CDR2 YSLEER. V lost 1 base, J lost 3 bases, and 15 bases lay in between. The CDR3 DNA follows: TGCGCCAGCAGCCAAGCAACTCAGGGGCCATACACTGAAGCTTTCTTT. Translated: CASSQATQGPYTEAFF.

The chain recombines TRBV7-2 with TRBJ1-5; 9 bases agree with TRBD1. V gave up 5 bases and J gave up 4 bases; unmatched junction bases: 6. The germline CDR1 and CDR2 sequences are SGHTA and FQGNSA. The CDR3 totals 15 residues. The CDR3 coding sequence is TGTGCCAGCAGCCGTACCGGGACAGGGAATCAGCCCCAGCATTTT. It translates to CASSRTGTGNQPQHF. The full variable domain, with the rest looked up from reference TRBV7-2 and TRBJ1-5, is GAGVSQSPSNKVTEKGKDVELRCDPISGHTALYWYRQSLGQGLEFLIYFQGNSAPDKSGLPSDRFSAERTGGSVSTLTIQRTQQEDSAVYLCASSRTGTGNQPQHFGDGTRLSIL.

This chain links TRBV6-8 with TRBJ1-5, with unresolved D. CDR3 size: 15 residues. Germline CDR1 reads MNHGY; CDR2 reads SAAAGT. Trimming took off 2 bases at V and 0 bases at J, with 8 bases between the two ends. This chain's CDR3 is CASSYQQYSNQPQHF. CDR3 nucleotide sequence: TGTGCCAGCAGTTACCAACAGTATAGCAATCAGCCCCAGCATTTT.

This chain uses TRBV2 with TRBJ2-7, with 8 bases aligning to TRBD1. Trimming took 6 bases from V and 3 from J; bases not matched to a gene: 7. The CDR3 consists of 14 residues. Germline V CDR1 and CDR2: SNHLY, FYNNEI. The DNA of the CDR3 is TGTGCCAGCAGCGGACAGGGATTTCGCTACGAGCAGTACTTC. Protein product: CASSGQGFRYEQYF. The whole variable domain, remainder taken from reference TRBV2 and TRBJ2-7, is EPEVTQTPSHQVTQMGQEVILRCVPISNHLYFYWYRQILGQKVEFLVSFYNNEISEKSEIFDDQFSVERPDGSNFTLKIRSTKLEDSAMYFCASSGQGFRYEQYFGPGTRLTVT.

Written as DNA, the CDR3 is TGTGCCAGCAGCTTGGACGGCAACTATGGCTACACCTTC. It encodes CASSLDGNYGYTF. V is TRBV13 and J is TRBJ1-2, with no clear D. Germline V gene lookup returns CDR1 PRHDT and CDR2 FYEKMQ (reference sequence). The CDR3 contains 13 residues. Deletions cut 3 bases from V and 2 bases from J, with 7 bases between.

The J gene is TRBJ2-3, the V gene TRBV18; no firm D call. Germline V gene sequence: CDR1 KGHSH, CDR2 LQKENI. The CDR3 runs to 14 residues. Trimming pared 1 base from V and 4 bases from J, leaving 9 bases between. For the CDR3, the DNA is TGTGCCAGCTCACCACTTCCAGTCGCAGATACGCAGTATTTT. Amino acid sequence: CASSPLPVADTQYF.

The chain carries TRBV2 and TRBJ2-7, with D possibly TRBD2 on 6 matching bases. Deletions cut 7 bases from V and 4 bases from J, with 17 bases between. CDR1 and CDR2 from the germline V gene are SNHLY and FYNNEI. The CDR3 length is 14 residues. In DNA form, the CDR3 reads TGTGCCAGCAATACGGGACTCCCCCGGTACGAGCAGTACTTC. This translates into CASNTGLPRYEQYF.

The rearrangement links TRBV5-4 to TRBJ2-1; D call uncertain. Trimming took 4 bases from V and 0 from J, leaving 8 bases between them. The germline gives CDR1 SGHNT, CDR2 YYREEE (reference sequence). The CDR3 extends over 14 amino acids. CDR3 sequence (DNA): TGTGCCAGCAGCCCGGAAACCTCCTACAATGAGCAGTTCTTC. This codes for CASSPETSYNEQFF. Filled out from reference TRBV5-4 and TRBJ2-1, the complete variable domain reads ETGVTQSPTHLIKTRGQQVTLRCSSQSGHNTVSWYQQALGQGPQFIFQYYREEENGRGNFPPRFSGLQFPNYSSELNVNALELDDSALYLCASSPETSYNEQFFGPGTRLTVL.

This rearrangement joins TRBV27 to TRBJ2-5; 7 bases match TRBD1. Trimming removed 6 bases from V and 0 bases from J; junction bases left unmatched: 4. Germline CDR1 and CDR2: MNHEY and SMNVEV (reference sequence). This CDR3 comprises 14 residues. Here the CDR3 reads CASRRGQYQETQYF. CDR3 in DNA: TGTGCCAGCAGACGGGGACAGTACCAAGAGACCCAGTACTTC.

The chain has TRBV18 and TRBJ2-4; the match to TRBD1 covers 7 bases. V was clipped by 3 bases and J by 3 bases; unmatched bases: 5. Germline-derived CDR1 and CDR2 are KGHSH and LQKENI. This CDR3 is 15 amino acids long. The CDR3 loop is CASSPSDRVKNIQYF. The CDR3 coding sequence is TGTGCCAGCTCACCCTCCGACAGGGTCAAAAACATTCAGTACTTC. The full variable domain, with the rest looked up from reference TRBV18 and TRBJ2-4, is NAGVMQNPRHLVRRRGQEARLRCSPMKGHSHVYWYRQLPEEGLKFMVYLQKENIIDESGMPKERFSAEFPKEGPSILRIQQVVRGDSAAYFCASSPSDRVKNIQYFGAGTRLSVL.

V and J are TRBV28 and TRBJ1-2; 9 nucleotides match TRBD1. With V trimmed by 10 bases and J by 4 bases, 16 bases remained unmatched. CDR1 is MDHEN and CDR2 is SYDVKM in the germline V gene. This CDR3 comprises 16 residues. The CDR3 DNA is TGTGCCACCACCCGGGACAGGGTGTTAGTCCCCTATGGCTACACCTTC. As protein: CATTRDRVLVPYGYTF.

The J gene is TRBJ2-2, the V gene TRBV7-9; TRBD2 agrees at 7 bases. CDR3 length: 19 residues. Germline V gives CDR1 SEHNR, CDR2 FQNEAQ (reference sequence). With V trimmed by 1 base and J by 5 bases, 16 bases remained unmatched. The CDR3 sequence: CASSLEGGFSGPYTGELFF. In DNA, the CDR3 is TGTGCCAGCAGCTTAGAAGGAGGTTTTAGCGGGCCTTATACCGGGGAGCTGTTTTTT.